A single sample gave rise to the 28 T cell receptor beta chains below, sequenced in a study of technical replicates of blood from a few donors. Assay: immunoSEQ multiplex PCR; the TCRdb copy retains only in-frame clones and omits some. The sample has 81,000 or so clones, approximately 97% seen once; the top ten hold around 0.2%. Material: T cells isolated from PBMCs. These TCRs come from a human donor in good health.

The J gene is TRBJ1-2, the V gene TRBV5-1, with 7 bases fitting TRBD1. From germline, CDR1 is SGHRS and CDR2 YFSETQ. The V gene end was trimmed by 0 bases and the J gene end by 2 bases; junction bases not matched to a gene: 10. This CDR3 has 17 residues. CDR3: CASSLVVGQLRNYGYTF. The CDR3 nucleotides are TGCGCCAGCAGCTTGGTTGTGGGACAGCTCCGGAACTATGGCTACACCTTC. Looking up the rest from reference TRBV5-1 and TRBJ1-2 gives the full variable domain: KAGVTQTPRYLIKTRGQQVTLSCSPISGHRSVSWYQQTPGQGLQFLFEYFSETQRNKGNFPGRFSGRQFSNSRSEMNVSTLELGDSALYLCASSLVVGQLRNYGYTFGSGTRLTVV.

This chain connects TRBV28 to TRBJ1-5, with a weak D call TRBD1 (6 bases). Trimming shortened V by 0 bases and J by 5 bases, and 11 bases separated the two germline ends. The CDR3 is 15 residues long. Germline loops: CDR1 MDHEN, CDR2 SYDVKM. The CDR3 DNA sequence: TGTGCCAGCAGTTTATGGGGGGCTAGGGATCAGCCCCAGCATTTT. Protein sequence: CASSLWGARDQPQHF.

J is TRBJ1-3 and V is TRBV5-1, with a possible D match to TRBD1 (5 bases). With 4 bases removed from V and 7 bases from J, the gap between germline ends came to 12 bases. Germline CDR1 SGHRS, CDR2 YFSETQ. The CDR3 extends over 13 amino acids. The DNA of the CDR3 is TGCGCCAGCAGCGGGGAGGGACGGAACACCATATATTTT. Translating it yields CASSGEGRNTIYF.

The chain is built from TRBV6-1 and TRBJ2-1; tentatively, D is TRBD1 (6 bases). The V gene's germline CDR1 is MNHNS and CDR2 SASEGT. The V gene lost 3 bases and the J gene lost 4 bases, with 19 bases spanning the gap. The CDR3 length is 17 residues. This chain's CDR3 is CASSDWDTGEGYNEQFF. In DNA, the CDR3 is TGTGCCAGCAGTGACTGGGACACGGGCGAGGGATACAATGAGCAGTTCTTC.

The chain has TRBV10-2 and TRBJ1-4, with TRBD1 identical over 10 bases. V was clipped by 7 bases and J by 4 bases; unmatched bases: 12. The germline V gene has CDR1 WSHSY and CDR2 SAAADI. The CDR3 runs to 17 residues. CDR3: CASKGRTGGGGNEKLFF. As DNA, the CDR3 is TGCGCCAGCAAGGGTCGGACAGGGGGAGGGGGTAATGAAAAACTGTTTTTT.

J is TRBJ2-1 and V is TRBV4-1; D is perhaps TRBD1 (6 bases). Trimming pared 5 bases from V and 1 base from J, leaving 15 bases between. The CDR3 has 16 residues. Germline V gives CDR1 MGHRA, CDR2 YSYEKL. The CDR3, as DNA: TGCGCCAGCAGCGACGAGAGGGGGTCGTCCTACAATGAGCAGTTCTTC. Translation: CASSDERGSSYNEQFF.

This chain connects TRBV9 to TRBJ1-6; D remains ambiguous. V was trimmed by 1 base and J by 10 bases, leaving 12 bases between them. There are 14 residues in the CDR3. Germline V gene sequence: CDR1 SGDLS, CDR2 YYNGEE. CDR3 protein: CASSVSELRSPLHF. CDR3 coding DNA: TGTGCCAGCAGCGTAAGTGAACTGAGGTCACCCCTCCACTTT.

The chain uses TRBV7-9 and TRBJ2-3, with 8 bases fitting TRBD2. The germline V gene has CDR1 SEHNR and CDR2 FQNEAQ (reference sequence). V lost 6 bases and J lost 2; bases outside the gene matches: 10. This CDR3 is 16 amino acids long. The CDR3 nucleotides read TGTGCCAGCAGTTCTGACGGGGGGGCCCTCACAGATACGCAGTATTTT. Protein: CASSSDGGALTDTQYF.

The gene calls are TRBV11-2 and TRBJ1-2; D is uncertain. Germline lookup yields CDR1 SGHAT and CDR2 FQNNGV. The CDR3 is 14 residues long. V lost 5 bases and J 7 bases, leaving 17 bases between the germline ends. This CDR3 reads CASSTQRGTGGYTF. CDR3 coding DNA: TGTGCCAGCAGCACGCAACGGGGAACGGGTGGCTACACCTTC.

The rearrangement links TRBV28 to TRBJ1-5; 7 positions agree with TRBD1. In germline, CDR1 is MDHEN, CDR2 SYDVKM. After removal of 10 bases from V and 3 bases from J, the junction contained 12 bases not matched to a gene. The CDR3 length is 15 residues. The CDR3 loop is CATGGDRVLNQPQHF. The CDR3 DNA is TGTGCCACCGGGGGAGACAGGGTCCTCAATCAGCCCCAGCATTTT.

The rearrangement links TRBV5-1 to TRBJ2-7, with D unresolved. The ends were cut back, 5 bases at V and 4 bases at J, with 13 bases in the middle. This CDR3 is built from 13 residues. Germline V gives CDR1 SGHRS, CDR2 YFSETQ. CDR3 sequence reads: CASRPAGLYEQYF. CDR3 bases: TGCGCCAGCAGGCCTGCCGGGTTATACGAGCAGTACTTC.

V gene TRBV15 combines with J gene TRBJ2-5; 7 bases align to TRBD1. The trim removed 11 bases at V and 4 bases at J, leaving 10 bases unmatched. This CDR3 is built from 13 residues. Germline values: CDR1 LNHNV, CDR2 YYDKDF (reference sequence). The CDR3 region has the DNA TGTGCCTCTCAAGACAGGGTCGGAGAGACCCAGTACTTC. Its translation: CASQDRVGETQYF.

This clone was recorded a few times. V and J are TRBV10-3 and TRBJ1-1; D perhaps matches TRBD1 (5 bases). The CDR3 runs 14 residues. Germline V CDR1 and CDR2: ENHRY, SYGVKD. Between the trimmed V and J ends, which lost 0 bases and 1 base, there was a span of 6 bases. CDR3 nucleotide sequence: TGTGCCATCAGTGAGTCCGGACAGAACACTGAAGCTTTCTTT. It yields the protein CAISESGQNTEAFF.

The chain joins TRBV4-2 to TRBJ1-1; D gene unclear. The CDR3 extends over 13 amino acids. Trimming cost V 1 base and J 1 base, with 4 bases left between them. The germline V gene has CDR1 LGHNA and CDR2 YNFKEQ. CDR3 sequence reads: CASSQVQNTEAFF. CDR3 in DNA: TGTGCCAGCAGCCAAGTACAGAACACTGAAGCTTTCTTT.

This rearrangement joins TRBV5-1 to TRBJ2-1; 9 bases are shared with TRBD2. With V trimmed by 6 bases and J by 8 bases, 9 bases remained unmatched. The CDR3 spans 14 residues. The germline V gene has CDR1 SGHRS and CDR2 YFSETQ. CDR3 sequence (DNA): TGCGCCAGCACAGTAGCGGGAGAAATCCATGAGCAGTTCTTC. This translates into CASTVAGEIHEQFF.

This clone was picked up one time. CDR3 sequence reads: CASSAGQGFYHEQYF. CDR3 sequence (DNA): TGTGCCAGCTCGGCGGGACAGGGGTTTTACCACGAGCAGTACTTC. This sequence joins TRBV18 and TRBJ2-7, with 10 bases matching TRBD1. The CDR3 loop spans 15 amino acids. The J segment lost 5 bases and the V segment lost 6 bases, leaving 10 bases of the junction unmatched. Germline loops: CDR1 KGHSH, CDR2 LQKENI. Looking up the rest from reference TRBV18 and TRBJ2-7 gives the full variable domain: NAGVMQNPRHLVRRRGQEARLRCSPMKGHSHVYWYRQLPEEGLKFMVYLQKENIIDESGMPKERFSAEFPKEGPSILRIQQVVRGDSAAYFCASSAGQGFYHEQYFGPGTRLTVT.

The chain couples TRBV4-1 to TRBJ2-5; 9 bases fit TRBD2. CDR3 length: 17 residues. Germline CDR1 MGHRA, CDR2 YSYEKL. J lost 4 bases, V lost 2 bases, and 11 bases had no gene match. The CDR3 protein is CASSQPGTSRGGETQYF. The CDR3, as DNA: TGCGCCAGCAGCCAACCTGGGACTAGCAGGGGGGGAGAGACCCAGTACTTC.

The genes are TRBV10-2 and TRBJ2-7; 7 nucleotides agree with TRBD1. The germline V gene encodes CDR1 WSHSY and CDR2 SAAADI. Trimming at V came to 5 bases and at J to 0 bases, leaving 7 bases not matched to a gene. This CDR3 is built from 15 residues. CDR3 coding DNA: TGCGCCAGCAGTTCCATGGGGACAGCCTCCTACGAGCAGTACTTC. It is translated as CASSSMGTASYEQYF.

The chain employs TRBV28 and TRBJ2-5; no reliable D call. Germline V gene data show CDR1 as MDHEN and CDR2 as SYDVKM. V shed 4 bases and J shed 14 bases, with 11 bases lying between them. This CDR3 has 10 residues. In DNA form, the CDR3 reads TGTGCCAGCAGTTGGCCTTACCACTACTTC. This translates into CASSWPYHYF. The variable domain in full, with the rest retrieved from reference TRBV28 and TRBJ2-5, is DVKVTQSSRYLVKRTGEKVFLECVQDMDHENMFWYRQDPGLGLRLIYFSYDVKMKEKGDIPEGYSVSREKKERFSLILESASTNQTSMYLCASSWPYHYFGPGTRLLVL.

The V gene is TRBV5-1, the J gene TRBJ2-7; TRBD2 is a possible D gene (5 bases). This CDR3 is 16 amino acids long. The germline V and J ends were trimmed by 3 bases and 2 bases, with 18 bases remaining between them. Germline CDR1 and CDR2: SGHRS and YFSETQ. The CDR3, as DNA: TGCGCCAGCAGCTCAAGGTGGGAGCGGAGGACCTACGAGCAGTACTTC. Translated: CASSSRWERRTYEQYF.

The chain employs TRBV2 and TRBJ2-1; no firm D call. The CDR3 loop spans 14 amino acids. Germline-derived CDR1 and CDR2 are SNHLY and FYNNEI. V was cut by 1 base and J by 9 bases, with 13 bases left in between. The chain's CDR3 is CASSEGPHNGEQFF. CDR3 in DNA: TGTGCCAGCAGTGAAGGGCCCCATAATGGTGAGCAGTTCTTC.

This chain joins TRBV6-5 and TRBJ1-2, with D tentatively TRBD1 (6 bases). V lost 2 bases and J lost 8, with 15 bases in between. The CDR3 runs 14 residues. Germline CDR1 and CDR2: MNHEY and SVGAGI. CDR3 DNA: TGTGCCAGCAGTTACCTGGACAGTATTCTAGGCTACACCTTC. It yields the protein CASSYLDSILGYTF.

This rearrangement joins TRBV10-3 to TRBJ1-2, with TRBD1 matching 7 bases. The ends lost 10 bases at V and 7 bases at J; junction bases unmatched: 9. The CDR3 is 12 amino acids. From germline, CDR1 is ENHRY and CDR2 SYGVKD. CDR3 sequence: CATEQGSSGYTF. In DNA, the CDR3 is TGTGCCACGGAACAGGGGTCTAGTGGCTACACCTTC.

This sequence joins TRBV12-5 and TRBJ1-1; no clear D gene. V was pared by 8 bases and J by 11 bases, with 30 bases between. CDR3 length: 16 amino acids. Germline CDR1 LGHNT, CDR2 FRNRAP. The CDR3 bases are TGTGCTAGTATAAGTTGGGTTACGCCTGTAACGAAGAGGGCTTTCTTT. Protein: CASISWVTPVTKRAFF.

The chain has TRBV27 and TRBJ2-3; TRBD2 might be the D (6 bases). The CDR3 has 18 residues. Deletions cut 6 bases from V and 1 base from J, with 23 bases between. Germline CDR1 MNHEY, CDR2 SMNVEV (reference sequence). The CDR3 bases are TGTGCCAGCAGCCCCCGCATGTTTCAGCGGAGGGGCACAGATACGCAGTATTTT. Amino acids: CASSPRMFQRRGTDTQYF.

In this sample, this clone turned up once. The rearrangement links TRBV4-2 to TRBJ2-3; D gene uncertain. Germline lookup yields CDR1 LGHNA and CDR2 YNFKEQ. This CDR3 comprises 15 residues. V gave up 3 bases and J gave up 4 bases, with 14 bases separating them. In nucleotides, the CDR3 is TGTGCCAGCAGCCATGCCACTACCCACCCAGATACGCAGTATTTT. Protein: CASSHATTHPDTQYF.

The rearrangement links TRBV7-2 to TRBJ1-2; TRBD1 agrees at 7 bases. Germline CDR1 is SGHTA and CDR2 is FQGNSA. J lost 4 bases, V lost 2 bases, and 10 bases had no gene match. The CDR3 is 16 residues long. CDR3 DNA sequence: TGTGCCAGCAGCTTATTCCGCGACAGGGCAGGCTATGGCTACACCTTC. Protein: CASSLFRDRAGYGYTF.

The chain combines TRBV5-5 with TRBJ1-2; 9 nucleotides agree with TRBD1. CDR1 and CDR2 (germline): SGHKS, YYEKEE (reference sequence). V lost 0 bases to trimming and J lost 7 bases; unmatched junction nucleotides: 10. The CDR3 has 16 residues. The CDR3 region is CASSLASGTGYSGYTF. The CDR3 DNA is TGTGCCAGCAGCTTGGCATCCGGGACAGGGTACTCTGGCTACACCTTC.